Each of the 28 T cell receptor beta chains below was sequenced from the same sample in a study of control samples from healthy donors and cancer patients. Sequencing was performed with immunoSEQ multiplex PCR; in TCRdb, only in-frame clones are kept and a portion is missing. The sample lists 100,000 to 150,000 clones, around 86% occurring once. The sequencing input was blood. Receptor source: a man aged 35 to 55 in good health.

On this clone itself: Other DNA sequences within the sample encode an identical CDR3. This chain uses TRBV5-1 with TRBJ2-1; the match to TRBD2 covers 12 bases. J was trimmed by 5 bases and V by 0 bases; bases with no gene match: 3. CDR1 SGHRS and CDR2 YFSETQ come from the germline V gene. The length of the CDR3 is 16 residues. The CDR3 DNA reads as TGCGCCAGCAGCTTGGGGCCTAGCGGGGGGGACAATGAGCAGTTCTTC. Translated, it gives CASSLGPSGGDNEQFF.

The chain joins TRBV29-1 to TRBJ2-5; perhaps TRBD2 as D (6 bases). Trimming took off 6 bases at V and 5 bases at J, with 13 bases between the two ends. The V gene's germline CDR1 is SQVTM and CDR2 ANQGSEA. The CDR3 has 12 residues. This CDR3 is CSVLGGRETQYF. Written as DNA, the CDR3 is TGCAGCGTCTTAGGAGGGCGGGAGACCCAGTACTTC.

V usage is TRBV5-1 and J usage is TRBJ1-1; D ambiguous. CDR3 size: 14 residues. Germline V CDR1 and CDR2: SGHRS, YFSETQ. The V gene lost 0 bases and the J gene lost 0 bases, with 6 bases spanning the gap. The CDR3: CASSLVNLNTEAFF. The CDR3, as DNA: TGCGCCAGCAGCTTGGTTAACCTGAACACTGAAGCTTTCTTT.

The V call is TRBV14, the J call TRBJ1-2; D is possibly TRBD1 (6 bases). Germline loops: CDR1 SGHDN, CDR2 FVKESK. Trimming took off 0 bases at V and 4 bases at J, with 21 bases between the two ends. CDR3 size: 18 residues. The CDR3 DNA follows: TGTGCCAGCAGCCAAGATCTAGGGGGATCCCACCTGGGCTATGGCTACACCTTC. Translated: CASSQDLGGSHLGYGYTF.

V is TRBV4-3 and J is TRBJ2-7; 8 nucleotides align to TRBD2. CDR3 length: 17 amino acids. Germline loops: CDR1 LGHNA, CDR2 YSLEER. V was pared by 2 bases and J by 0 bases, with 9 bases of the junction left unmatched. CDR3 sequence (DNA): TGCGCCAGCAGCCAAAAGTTGCCTAGCGGGTCCTCCTACGAGCAGTACTTC. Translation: CASSQKLPSGSSYEQYF.

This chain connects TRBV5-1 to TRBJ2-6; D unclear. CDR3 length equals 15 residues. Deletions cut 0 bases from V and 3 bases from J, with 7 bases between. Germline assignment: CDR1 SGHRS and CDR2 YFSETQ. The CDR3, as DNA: TGCGCCAGCAGCTTGGTAGGGTTTGGGGCCAACGTCCTGACTTTC. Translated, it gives CASSLVGFGANVLTF.

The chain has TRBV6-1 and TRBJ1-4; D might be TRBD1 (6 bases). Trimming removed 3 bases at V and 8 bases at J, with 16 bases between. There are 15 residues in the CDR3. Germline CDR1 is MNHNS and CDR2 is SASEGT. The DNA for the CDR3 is TGTGCCAGCAGTGAGGAAGGGAGGGGGTGGGAAAAACTGTTTTTT. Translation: CASSEEGRGWEKLFF.

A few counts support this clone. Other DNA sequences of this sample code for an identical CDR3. CDR3 sequence: CASSLTSGLSSYEQYF. In DNA form, the CDR3 reads TGTGCCAGCAGCCTGACTAGCGGCCTAAGCTCCTACGAGCAGTACTTC. This chain joins TRBV7-2 and TRBJ2-7; TRBD2 matches at 9 bases. The CDR3 is made up of 16 amino acids. Germline trimming cut 5 bases from V and 0 bases from J; bases unmatched to any gene: 8. Germline V CDR1 and CDR2: SGHTA, FQGNSA.

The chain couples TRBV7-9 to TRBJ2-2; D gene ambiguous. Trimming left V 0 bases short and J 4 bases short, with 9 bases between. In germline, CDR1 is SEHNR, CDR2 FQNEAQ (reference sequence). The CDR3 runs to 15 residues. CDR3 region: CASSLATRSTGELFF. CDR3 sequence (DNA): TGTGCCAGCAGCTTAGCGACAAGGAGCACCGGGGAGCTGTTTTTT.

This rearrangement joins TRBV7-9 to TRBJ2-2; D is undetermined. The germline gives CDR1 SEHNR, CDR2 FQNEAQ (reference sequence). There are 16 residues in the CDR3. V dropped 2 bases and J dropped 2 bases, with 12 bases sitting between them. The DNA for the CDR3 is TGTGCCAGCAGCTTATTCAGTGGGGTCAACACCGGGGAGCTGTTTTTT. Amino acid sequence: CASSLFSGVNTGELFF.

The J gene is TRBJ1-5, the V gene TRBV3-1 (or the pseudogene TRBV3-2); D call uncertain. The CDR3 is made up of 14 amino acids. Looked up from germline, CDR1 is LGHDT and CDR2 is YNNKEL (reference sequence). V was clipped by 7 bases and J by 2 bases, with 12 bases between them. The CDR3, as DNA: TGTGCCAGCACAGGAGTCTACGGCAATCAGCCCCAGCATTTT. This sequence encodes CASTGVYGNQPQHF.

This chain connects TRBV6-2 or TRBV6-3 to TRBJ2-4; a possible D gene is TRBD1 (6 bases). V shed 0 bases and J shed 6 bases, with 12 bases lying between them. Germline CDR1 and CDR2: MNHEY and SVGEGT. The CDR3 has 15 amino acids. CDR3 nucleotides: TGTGCCAGCAGTTACTCAACAGGGCGGTTAAACATTCAGTACTTC. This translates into CASSYSTGRLNIQYF.

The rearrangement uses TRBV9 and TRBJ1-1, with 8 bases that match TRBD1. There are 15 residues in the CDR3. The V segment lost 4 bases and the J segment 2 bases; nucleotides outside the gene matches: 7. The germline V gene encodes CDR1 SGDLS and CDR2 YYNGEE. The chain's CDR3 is CASSSSRGLNTEAFF. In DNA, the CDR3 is TGTGCCAGCAGCTCCAGCAGGGGGCTCAACACTGAAGCTTTCTTT.

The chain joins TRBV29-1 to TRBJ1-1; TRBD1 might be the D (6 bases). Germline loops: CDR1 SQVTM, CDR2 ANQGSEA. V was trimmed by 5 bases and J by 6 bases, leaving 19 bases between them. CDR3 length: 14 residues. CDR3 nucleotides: TGCAGCGTTTATATTACTGGGGGCGCCTCTGAAGCTTTCTTT. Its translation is CSVYITGGASEAFF.

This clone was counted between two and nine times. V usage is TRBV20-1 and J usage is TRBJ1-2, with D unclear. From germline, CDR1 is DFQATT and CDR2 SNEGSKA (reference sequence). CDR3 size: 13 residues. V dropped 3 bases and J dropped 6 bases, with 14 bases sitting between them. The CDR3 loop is CSASMRKKDGYTF. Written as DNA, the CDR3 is TGCAGTGCTAGTATGAGGAAGAAGGATGGCTACACCTTC.

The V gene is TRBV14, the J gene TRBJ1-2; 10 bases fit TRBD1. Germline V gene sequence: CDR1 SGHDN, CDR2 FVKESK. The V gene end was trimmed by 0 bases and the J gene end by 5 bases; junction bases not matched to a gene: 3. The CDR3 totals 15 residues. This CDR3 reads CASSQEDRGGYGYTF. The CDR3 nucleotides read TGTGCCAGCAGCCAAGAGGACAGGGGGGGATATGGCTACACCTTC.

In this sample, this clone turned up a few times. The CDR3 DNA sequence: TGTGCCAGCAGCCCCGCCGGGACAGGGAACGAAAAACTGTTTTTT. Its protein is CASSPAGTGNEKLFF. The rearrangement links TRBV3-1 (or the pseudogene TRBV3-2) to TRBJ1-4, with 9 nucleotides matching TRBD1. In germline, CDR1 is LGHDT, CDR2 YNNKEL (reference sequence). V shed 4 bases and J 8 bases; nucleotides not matched to a gene: 8. The CDR3 is made up of 15 amino acids.

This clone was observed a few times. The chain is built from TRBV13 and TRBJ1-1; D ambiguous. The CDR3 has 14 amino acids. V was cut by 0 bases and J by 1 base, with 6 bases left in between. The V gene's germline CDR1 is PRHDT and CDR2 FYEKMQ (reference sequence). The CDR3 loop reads CASSLGYGNTEAFF. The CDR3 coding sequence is TGTGCCAGCAGCTTAGGATACGGGAACACTGAAGCTTTCTTT. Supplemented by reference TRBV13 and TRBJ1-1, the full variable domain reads AAGVIQSPRHLIKEKRETATLKCYPIPRHDTVYWYQQGPGQDPQFLISFYEKMQSDKGSIPDRFSAQQFSDYHSELNMSSLELGDSALYFCASSLGYGNTEAFFGQGTRLTVV.

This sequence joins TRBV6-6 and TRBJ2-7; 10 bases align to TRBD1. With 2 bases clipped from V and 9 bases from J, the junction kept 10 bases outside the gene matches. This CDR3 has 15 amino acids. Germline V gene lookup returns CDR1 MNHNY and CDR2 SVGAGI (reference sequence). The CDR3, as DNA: TGTGCCAGCAGTTACCCTACCGACCGACAGGGGGCGCAGTACTTC. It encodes CASSYPTDRQGAQYF.

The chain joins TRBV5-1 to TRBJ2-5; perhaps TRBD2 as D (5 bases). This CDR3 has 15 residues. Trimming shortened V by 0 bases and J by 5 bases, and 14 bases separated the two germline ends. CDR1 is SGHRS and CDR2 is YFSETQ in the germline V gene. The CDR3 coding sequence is TGCGCCAGCAGCTTGGCCCCTATCCGAGGGGAGACCCAGTACTTC. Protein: CASSLAPIRGETQYF. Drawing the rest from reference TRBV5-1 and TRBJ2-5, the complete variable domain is KAGVTQTPRYLIKTRGQQVTLSCSPISGHRSVSWYQQTPGQGLQFLFEYFSETQRNKGNFPGRFSGRQFSNSRSEMNVSTLELGDSALYLCASSLAPIRGETQYFGPGTRLLVL.

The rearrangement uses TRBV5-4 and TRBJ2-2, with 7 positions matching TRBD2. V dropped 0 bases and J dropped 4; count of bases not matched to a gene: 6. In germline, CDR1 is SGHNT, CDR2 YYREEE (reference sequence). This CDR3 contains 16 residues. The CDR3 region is CASSLAERGVTGELFF. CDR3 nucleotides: TGTGCCAGCAGCTTGGCCGAGCGGGGTGTCACCGGGGAGCTGTTTTTT.

CDR3 in amino acids: CASRGTNQPQHF. In DNA form, the CDR3 reads TGTGCCAGCAGGGGGACAAATCAGCCCCAGCATTTT. The rearrangement uses TRBV12-3 or TRBV12-4 and TRBJ1-5; TRBD1 is a possible D gene (6 bases). V gave up 6 bases and J gave up 4 bases, with 7 bases separating them. There are 12 residues in the CDR3.

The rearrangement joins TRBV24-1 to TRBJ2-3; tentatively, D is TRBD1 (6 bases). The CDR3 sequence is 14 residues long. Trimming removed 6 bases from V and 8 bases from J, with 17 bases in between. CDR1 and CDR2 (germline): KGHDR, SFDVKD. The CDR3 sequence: CATSRGLQGGTQYF. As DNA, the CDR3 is TGTGCCACCAGTCGAGGTCTCCAAGGGGGTACGCAGTATTTT.

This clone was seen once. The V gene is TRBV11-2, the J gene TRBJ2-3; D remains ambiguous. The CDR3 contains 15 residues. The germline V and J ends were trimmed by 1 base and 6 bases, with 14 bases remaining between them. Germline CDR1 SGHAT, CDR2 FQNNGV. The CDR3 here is CASSLGFYGRDTQYF. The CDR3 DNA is TGTGCCAGCAGCTTAGGGTTCTATGGTCGGGATACGCAGTATTTT.

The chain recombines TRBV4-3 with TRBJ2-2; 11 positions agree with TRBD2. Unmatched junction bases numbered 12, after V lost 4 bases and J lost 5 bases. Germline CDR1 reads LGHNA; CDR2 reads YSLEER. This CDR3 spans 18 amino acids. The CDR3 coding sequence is TGCGCCAGCAGCCGATCGCTTTCTAGCGGGGGGAGAACCGGGGAGCTGTTTTTT. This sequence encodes CASSRSLSSGGRTGELFF.

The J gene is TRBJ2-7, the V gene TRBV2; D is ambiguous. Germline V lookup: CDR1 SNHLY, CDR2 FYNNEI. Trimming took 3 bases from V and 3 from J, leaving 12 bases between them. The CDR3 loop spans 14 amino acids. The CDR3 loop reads CASSEGQIDYEQYF. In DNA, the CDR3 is TGTGCCAGCAGTGAGGGCCAGATAGACTACGAGCAGTACTTC.

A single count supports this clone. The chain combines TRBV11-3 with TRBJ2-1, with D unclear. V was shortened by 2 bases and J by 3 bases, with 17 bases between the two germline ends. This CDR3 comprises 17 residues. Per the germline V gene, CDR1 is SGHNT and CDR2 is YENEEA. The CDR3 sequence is CASSLRSSGSYYNEQFF. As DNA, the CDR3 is TGTGCCAGCAGCTTACGGAGCTCGGGCAGTTACTACAATGAGCAGTTCTTC.

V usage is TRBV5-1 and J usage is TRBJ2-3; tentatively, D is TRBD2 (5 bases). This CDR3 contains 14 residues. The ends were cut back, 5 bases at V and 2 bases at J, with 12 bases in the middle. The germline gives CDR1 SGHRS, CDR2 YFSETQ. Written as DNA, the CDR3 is TGCGCCAGCAGTGGGGAGTACTACACAGATACGCAGTATTTT. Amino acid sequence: CASSGEYYTDTQYF.